This is a list of T cell receptor beta chains from one sample in a study of post-analysis software for immune sequencing data. TCRdb reanalysed the PCR reads using MiXCR and keeps one entry per CDR3 protein. This table has hundreds of thousands of distinct CDR3 sequences, 25% to 30% appearing once. Sequencing was carried out using blood. The source is a girl aged 5-17 years with multiple sclerosis. The CDR3 runs from the conserved cysteine through the conserved F or W. A D gene is named only where the DNA matches it firmly. Rows give clone size only sometimes, using once, few, many, or a class for an expanded clone.

d_call,v_call,j_call,clone_size,cdr3_nt,cdr3_aa
TRBD2,TRBV5-5,TRBJ2-3,.,TGTGCCAGCAGCGAGTTTCCGGGGGGGTCCACAGATACGCAGTATTTT,CASSEFPGGSTDTQYF
TRBD1,TRBV11-2,TRBJ2-3,few,TGTGCCAGCAGCTTATCCAGGGGGCGGCCAGATACGCAGTATTTT,CASSLSRGRPDTQYF
.,TRBV3-1,TRBJ1-2,few,TGTGCCAGCAGCCCCTCAAGGCGTAGCGGCTACACCTTC,CASSPSRRSGYTF
.,TRBV7-2,TRBJ1-2,few,TGTGCCAGCAGCGCAAATATCTGGGGTGGCTACACCTTC,CASSANIWGGYTF
TRBD2,TRBV4-3,TRBJ2-3,few,TGCGCCAGCAGCCTGGGGCCGGGAGGGCCTAAAGATACGCAGTATTTT,CASSLGPGGPKDTQYF
.,TRBV27,TRBJ1-5,.,TGTGCCAGCGGTTGGCAGCCCCAGCATTTT,CASGWQPQHF
.,TRBV20-1,TRBJ2-1,few,TGCAGTGCTAGATATAGTGGGTTTGGGAATGAGCAGTTCTTC,CSARYSGFGNEQFF
.,TRBV20-1,TRBJ2-3,few,TGCAGTGCTAACGCCGGAGTGAACACAGATACGCAGTATTTT,CSANAGVNTDTQYF
TRBD1,TRBV7-2,TRBJ2-7,.,TGTGCCAGCAGCTGGGACGGACAGGGTTGGACCTACGAGCAGTACTTC,CASSWDGQGWTYEQYF
.,TRBV7-2,TRBJ2-5,few,TGTGCCAGCAGTCCCGGCGGGGTGGTTGAGACCCAGTACTTC,CASSPGGVVETQYF
.,TRBV29-1,TRBJ2-1,few,TGCAGCGTTGCCCGGAGGAGGCAAGAGACCCAGTTCTTC,CSVARRRQETQFF
.,TRBV28,TRBJ1-2,.,TGTGCCAGCAGTTCCGACGGGATTTATGGCTACACCTTC,CASSSDGIYGYTF
.,TRBV20-1,TRBJ2-5,few,TGCAGTGCTAGAGGGGGGGACGTCAGGTACCAAGAGACCCAGTACTTC,CSARGGDVRYQETQYF
TRBD1,TRBV6-5,TRBJ2-1,few,TGTGCCAGCAGTCGTGGACAGGAACGGGCCAATGAGCAGTTCTTC,CASSRGQERANEQFF
.,TRBV7-9,TRBJ2-7,.,TGTGCCATTGCTGGTCAGGGGGGGAAAGGCTACGAGCAGTACTTC,CAIAGQGGKGYEQYF
.,TRBV10-3,TRBJ1-1,.,TGTGCCATCAGTGAGTCGACCGGACGGGCTGAAGCTTTCTTT,CAISESTGRAEAFF
.,TRBV28,TRBJ1-1,few,TGTGCCAGCAGCCCTATGATTACACAGAACACTGAAGCTTTCTTT,CASSPMITQNTEAFF
.,TRBV6-1,TRBJ1-5,.,TGTGCCAGCAGTGACCAAATAGCGGACAAGCATTTT,CASSDQIADKHF
TRBD2,TRBV7-6,TRBJ2-3,.,TGTGCCAGCAGCCCTTCCACCGGGGGGGCCGGGGGCACAGATACGCAGTATTTT,CASSPSTGGAGGTDTQYF
TRBD2,TRBV7-2,TRBJ2-3,.,TGTGCCAGCAGCACCCCACGGGGGGTCACAGATACGCAGTATTTT,CASSTPRGVTDTQYF
.,TRBV28,TRBJ2-3,.,TGTGCCAGCAGTTTATGGGGCCAGAACACAGATACGCAGTATTTT,CASSLWGQNTDTQYF
.,TRBV20-1,TRBJ2-3,.,TGCAGTGTTAGAAGGACAAGCACAGATACGCAGTATTTT,CSVRRTSTDTQYF
TRBD1,TRBV11-2,TRBJ1-1,few,TGTGCCAGCAGAGACGCAGGGACAGGGGGCACTGAAGCTTTCTTT,CASRDAGTGGTEAFF
.,TRBV7-9,TRBJ2-7,.,TGTGCCAGCAGCAATGCCGGGAACTCCTACGAGCAGTACTTC,CASSNAGNSYEQYF
.,TRBV9,TRBJ1-5,.,TGTGCCAGCAGCGTAGAAGGGTTGGTGAATCAGCCCCAGCATTTT,CASSVEGLVNQPQHF
.,TRBV6-5,TRBJ1-2,few,TGTGCCAGCAGTCGGACGGGGCCAAACTATGGCTACACCTTC,CASSRTGPNYGYTF
.,TRBV4-2,TRBJ1-5,.,TGTGCCAGCAGCCAAGAGGGAGCAGTGGGGCAGCCCCAGCATTTT,CASSQEGAVGQPQHF
TRBD2,TRBV7-2,TRBJ2-7,.,TGTGCCAGCAGCTTATCCCCGACTAGCGGGGGCGAGCAGTACTTC,CASSLSPTSGGEQYF
TRBD1,TRBV5-1,TRBJ1-2,once,TGCGCCAGCAGCTTGGCCGGGACAGATTATTACTATGGCTACACCTTC,CASSLAGTDYYYGYTF
.,TRBV12-3/TRBV12-4,TRBJ1-2,.,TGTGCCAGCAGCATCGGGGGGCCCCATGGCTACACCTTC,CASSIGGPHGYTF
.,TRBV5-5,TRBJ2-3,many,TGTGCCAGCAGCGTCTTAGCGGCTAGCACAGATACGCAGTATTTT,CASSVLAASTDTQYF
TRBD2,TRBV12-3/TRBV12-4,TRBJ2-3,.,TGTGCCAGCAGTTTGGGGGTGGGACTAGCGGGAACAGATACGCAGTATTTT,CASSLGVGLAGTDTQYF
.,TRBV14,TRBJ2-3,.,TGTGCCAACAGCCAAGAACGCAGAGCTAGCACAGATACGCAGTATTTT,CANSQERRASTDTQYF
.,TRBV4-3,TRBJ2-3,few,TGCGCCAGCAGCCAGGCGGACAGATTCACAGATACGCAGTATTTT,CASSQADRFTDTQYF
.,TRBV11-2,TRBJ2-4,.,TGTGCCAGCAGCTATTTATCCGGGACGAAAATCCTTCGGCAGTACTTC,CASSYLSGTKILRQYF
.,TRBV21-1,TRBJ2-7,few,TGTGCCAGCAGCAACGACACCCCGTCTAGCGGGAGCACCAATTTCTACGAGCAGTACTTC,CASSNDTPSSGSTNFYEQYF
.,TRBV7-2,TRBJ1-5,.,TGTGCCAGCAGCTTAGTCTTACTAGACAATCAGCCCCAGCATTTT,CASSLVLLDNQPQHF
TRBD1,TRBV4-1,TRBJ1-2,many,TGCGCCAGCGGCCGACAGGGTGGAGGCTACACCTTC,CASGRQGGGYTF
.,TRBV29-1,TRBJ2-2,.,TGCAGCGTTGTCGGGGCGAGGAACACCGGGGAGCTGTTTTTT,CSVVGARNTGELFF
TRBD1,TRBV28,TRBJ2-7,.,TGTGCCAGCAGTCTATCCGGGACAGCTACCTACGAGCAGTACTTC,CASSLSGTATYEQYF
.,TRBV7-2,TRBJ2-4,few,TGTGCCAGCAGCTTAGATGGCGGGGAAAACATTCAGTACTTC,CASSLDGGENIQYF
.,TRBV20-1,TRBJ1-5,.,TGCAGTGCTAAGATGACAGCGACTAGCAATCAGCCCCAGCATTTT,CSAKMTATSNQPQHF
.,TRBV29-1,TRBJ2-3,few,TGCAGCGTCGCACGGGCATCAGATACGCAGTATTTT,CSVARASDTQYF
TRBD2,TRBV11-2,TRBJ2-7,.,TGTGCCAGCAACCCTAGCGGGAGTATCTACGAGCAGTACTTC,CASNPSGSIYEQYF
.,TRBV7-2,TRBJ1-2,.,TGTGCCAGCAGCCTCTATGGGGGGACTAACTATGGCTACACCTTC,CASSLYGGTNYGYTF
.,TRBV7-2,TRBJ2-5,few,TGTGCCAGCAGCTTAGCGGTTTCGCTGATCCGCCCCGGGGAGACCCAGTACTTC,CASSLAVSLIRPGETQYF
.,TRBV20-1,TRBJ2-7,many,TGCAGTGCTAGAGATCATAGGCCCCTCTTGGGATACGAGCAGTACTTC,CSARDHRPLLGYEQYF
TRBD1,TRBV15,TRBJ2-1,.,TGTGCCACCAGCAGGCAAGACAGGGGAATAAACAATGAGCAGTTCTTC,CATSRQDRGINNEQFF
.,TRBV20-1,TRBJ1-1,.,TGCAGTGCTGGGCTCCAATCTGGGGGTGAGCGCACTGAAGCTTTCTTT,CSAGLQSGGERTEAFF
TRBD2,TRBV4-2,TRBJ2-3,few,TGTGCCAGCAGCCAAGAGGGCGTAGCGGGGTGGACAGATACGCAGTATTTT,CASSQEGVAGWTDTQYF
.,TRBV7-2,TRBJ1-1,.,TGTGCCAGCAGCTTCTCAGGGGAGGGTGAAGCTTTCTTT,CASSFSGEGEAFF
TRBD1,TRBV14,TRBJ1-1,.,TGTGCCAGCAGCCAAGTGGGACAGCCGAACACTGAAGCTTTCTTT,CASSQVGQPNTEAFF
.,TRBV3-1,TRBJ2-3,few,TGTGCCAGCAGCCTAAAGATGGATACGCAGTATTTT,CASSLKMDTQYF
.,TRBV20-1,TRBJ2-5,.,TGCAGTGCTAGAGCCCTCCGTCGGGGCGGACAAGAGACCCAGTACTTC,CSARALRRGGQETQYF
TRBD2,TRBV20-1,TRBJ2-4,once,TGCAGTGCTAGAGATTTCGGGCGGGGGAACGCGCCCAAAAACATTCAGTACTTC,CSARDFGRGNAPKNIQYF